The T cell receptor beta chain under discussion was sequenced for a study of CD8 T cells in Susac syndrome. Whole-study results and caveats: The authors found no clonal expansion in Susac syndrome CD4+ T cell repertoires. The number of individuals included in the study's TCR sequencing and HLA analysis was acknowledged as relatively small.

It was with random hexamers that roughly 0.5 to 1 ug RNA was reverse transcribed. Amplification of TCR beta CDR3 across 54 Vbeta and 13 Jbeta was performed with immunoSEQ multiplex PCR. TCRdb reanalysed the immunoSEQ multiplex PCR reads using MiXCR and keeps one entry per CDR3 protein. The repertoire has 150,000 to 200,000 distinct CDR3 sequences, 90% to 95% of them found once; the top ten carry 0.087%. Under recently defined diagnostic criteria, the patients with Susac syndrome qualified as having definite or probable disease. About this clonotype: Its antigen is unknown.

Sequenced material: CD4+ T cells from PBMCs. The clonotype comes from a human donor with Susac syndrome.

The CDR3 DNA reads as TGTGCCAGCAGCCAAGAGGGGACTATTGGAGTGCAGTACTTC. Protein product: CASSQEGTIGVQYF. V gene TRBV3-1 combines with J gene TRBJ2-7; 7 nucleotides line up with TRBD2. Germline CDR1 reads LGHDT; CDR2 reads YNNKEL (reference sequence). V lost 0 bases to trimming and J lost 9 bases; unmatched junction nucleotides: 8. CDR3 length equals 14 residues.